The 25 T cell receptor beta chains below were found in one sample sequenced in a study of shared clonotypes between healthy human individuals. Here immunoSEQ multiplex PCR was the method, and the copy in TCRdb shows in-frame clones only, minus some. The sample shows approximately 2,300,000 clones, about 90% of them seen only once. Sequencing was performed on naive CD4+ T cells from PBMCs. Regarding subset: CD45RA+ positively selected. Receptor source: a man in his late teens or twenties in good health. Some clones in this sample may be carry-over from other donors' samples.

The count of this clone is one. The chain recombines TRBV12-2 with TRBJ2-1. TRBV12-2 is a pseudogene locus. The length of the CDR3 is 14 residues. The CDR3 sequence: CASRSPPPEDEQFF. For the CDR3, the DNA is TGTGCAAGTCGCTCCCCCCCGCCGGAAGATGAGCAGTTCTTC.

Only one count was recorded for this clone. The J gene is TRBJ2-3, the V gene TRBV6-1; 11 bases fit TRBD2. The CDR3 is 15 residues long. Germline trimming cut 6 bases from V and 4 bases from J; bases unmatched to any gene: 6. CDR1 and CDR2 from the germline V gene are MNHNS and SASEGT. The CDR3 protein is CASRSTGLAADTQYF. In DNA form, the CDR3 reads TGTGCCAGCAGAAGTACGGGACTAGCGGCAGATACGCAGTATTTT.

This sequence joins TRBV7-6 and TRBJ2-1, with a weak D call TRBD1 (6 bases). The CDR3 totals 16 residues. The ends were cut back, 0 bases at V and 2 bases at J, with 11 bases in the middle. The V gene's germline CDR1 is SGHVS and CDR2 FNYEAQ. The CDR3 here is CASSLALGQTYNEQFF. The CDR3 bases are TGTGCCAGCAGCTTAGCGCTCGGACAGACCTACAATGAGCAGTTCTTC.

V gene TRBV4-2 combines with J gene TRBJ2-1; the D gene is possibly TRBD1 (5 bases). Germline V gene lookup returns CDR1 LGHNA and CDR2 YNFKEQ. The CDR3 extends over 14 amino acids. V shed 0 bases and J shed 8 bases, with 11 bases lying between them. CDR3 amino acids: CASSQDRVGDEQFF. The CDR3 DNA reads TGTGCCAGCAGCCAAGACAGGGTAGGCGATGAGCAGTTCTTC.

The CDR3 DNA sequence: TGTGCCAGCAGCTCATACGAACGTCAGCCCCAGCATTTT. Encoded protein: CASSSYERQPQHF. The chain couples TRBV7-3 to TRBJ1-5, with D unresolved. CDR1 is SGHTA and CDR2 is FQGTGA in the germline V gene. V dropped 4 bases and J dropped 6 bases, with 10 bases sitting between them. The CDR3 has 13 residues. The whole variable domain, filled in from reference TRBV7-3 and TRBJ1-5, reads GAGVSQTPSNKVTEKGKYVELRCDPISGHTALYWYRQSLGQGPEFLIYFQGTGAADDSGLPNDRFFAVRPEGSVSTLKIQRTERGDSAVYLCASSSYERQPQHFGDGTRLSIL.

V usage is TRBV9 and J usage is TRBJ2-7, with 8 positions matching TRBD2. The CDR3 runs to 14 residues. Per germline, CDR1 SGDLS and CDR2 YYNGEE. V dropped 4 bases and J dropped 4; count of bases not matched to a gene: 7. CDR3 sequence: CASSPERELYEQYF. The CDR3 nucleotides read TGTGCCAGCAGCCCTGAGCGGGAGTTGTACGAGCAGTACTTC.

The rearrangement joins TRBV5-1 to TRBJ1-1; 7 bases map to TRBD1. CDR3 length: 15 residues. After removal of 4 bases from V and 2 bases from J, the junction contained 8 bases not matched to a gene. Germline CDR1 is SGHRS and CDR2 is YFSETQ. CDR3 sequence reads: CASSRDRATNTEAFF. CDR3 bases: TGCGCCAGCAGCCGCGACAGGGCCACAAACACTGAAGCTTTCTTT.

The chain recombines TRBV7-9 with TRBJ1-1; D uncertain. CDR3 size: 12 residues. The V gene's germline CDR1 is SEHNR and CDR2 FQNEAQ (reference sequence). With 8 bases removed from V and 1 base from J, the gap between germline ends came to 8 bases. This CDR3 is CASVPTNTEAFF. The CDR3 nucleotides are TGTGCCAGCGTCCCTACGAACACTGAAGCTTTCTTT.

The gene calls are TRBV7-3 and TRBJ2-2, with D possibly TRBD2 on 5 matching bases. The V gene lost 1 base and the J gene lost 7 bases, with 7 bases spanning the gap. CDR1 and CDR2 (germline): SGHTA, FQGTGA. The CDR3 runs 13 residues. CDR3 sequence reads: CASSLSAGGELFF. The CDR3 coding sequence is TGTGCCAGCAGCTTAAGCGCGGGCGGGGAGCTGTTTTTT.

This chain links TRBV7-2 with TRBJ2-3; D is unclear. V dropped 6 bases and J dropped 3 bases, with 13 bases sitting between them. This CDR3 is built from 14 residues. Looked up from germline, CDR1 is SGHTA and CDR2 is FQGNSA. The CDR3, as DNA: TGTGCCAGCAGTCTCCTCTCTGAGACAGATACGCAGTATTTT. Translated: CASSLLSETDTQYF.

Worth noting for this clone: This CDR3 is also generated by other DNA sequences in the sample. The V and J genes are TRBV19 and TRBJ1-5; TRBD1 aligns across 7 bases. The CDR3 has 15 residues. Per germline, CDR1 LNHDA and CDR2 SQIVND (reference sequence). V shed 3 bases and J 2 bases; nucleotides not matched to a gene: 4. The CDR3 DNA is TGTGCCAGTAGTATCAGGGGGGGAGGCAATCAGCCCCAGCATTTT. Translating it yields CASSIRGGGNQPQHF.

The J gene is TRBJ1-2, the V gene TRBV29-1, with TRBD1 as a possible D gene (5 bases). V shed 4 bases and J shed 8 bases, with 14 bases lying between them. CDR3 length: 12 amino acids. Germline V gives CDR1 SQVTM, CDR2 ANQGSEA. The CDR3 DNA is TGCAGCGTTGTGGGTGGGGCAGGGGGCTACACCTTC. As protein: CSVVGGAGGYTF.

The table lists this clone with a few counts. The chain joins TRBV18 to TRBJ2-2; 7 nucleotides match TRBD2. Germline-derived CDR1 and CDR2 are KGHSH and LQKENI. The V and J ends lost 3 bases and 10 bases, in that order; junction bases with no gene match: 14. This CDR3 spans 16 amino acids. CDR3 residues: CASSPAGVMVNVELFF. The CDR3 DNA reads TGTGCCAGCTCACCTGCGGGGGTGATGGTCAACGTGGAGCTGTTTTTT.

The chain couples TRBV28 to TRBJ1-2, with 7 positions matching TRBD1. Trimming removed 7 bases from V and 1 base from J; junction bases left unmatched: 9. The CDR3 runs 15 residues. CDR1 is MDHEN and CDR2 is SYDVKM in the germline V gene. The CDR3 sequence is CASNLPGQINYGYTF. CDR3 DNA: TGTGCCAGCAACCTTCCGGGACAGATTAACTATGGCTACACCTTC.

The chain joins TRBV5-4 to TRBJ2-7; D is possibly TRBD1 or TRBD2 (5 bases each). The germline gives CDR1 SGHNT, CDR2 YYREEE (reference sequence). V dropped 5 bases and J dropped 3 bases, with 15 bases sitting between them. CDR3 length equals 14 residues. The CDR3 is CASSSGTGNYEQYF. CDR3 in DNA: TGTGCCAGCAGTTCCGGGACGGGTAACTACGAGCAGTACTTC.

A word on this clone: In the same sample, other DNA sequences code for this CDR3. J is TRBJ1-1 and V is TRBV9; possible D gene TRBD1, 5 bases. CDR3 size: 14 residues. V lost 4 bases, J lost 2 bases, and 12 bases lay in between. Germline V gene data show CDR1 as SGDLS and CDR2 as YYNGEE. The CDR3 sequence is CASSPTGGNTEAFF. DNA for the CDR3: TGTGCCAGCAGCCCGACCGGGGGTAACACTGAAGCTTTCTTT.

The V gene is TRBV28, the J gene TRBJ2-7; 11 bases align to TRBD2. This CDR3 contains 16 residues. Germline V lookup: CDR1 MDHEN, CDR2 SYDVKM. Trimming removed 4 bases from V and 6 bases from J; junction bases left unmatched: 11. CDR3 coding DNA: TGTGCCAGCAGTTCTTTGCTGACTAGCGGGACGCTCGAGCAGTACTTC. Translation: CASSSLLTSGTLEQYF.

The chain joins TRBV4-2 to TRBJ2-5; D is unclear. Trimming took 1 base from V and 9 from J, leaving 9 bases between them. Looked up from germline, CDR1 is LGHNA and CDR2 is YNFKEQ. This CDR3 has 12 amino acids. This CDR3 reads CASSQGERPQYF. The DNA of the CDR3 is TGTGCCAGCAGCCAAGGAGAGAGACCCCAGTACTTC.

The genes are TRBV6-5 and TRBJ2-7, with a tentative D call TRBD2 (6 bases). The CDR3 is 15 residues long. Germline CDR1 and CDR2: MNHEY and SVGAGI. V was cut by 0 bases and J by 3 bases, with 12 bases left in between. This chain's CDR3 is CASSYSAGRNYEQYF. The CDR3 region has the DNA TGTGCCAGCAGTTACTCGGCGGGGAGAAACTACGAGCAGTACTTC.

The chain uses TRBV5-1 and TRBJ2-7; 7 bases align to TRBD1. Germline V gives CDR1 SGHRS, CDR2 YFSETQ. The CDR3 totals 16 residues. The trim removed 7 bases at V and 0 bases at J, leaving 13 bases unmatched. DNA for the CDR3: TGCGCCAGCCGCTCAGAACCGGGACAGAGCTCCTACGAGCAGTACTTC. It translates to CASRSEPGQSSYEQYF.

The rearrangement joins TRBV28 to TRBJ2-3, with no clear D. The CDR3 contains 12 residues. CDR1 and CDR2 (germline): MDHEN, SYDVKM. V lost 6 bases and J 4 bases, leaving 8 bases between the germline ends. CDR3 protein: CASSPSPDTQYF. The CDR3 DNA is TGTGCCAGCAGCCCCTCTCCAGATACGCAGTATTTT.

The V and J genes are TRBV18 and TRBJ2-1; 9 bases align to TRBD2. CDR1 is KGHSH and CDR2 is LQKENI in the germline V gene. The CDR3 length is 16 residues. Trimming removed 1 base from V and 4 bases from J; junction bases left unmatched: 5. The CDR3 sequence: CASSPLAGGDYNEQFF. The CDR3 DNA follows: TGTGCCAGCTCACCACTGGCGGGAGGGGATTACAATGAGCAGTTCTTC. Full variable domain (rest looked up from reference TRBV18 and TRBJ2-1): NAGVMQNPRHLVRRRGQEARLRCSPMKGHSHVYWYRQLPEEGLKFMVYLQKENIIDESGMPKERFSAEFPKEGPSILRIQQVVRGDSAAYFCASSPLAGGDYNEQFFGPGTRLTVL.

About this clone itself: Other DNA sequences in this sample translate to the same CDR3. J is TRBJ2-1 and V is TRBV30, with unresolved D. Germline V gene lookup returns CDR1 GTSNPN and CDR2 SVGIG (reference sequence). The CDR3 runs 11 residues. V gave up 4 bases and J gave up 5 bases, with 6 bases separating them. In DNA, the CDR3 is TGTGCCTGGACAGTTAACAATGAGCAGTTCTTC. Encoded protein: CAWTVNNEQFF.

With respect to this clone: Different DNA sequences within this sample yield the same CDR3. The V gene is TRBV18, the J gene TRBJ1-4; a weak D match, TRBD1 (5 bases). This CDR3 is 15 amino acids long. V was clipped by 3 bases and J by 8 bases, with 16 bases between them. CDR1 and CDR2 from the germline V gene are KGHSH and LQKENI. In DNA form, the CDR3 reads TGTGCCAGCTCACCGGGGCAGGGAATAAACGAAAAACTGTTTTTT. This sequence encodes CASSPGQGINEKLFF.

CDR3 sequence reads: CASSSGLNYNEQFF. The CDR3, as DNA: TGTGCCAGCAGCTCCGGGCTCAATTACAATGAGCAGTTCTTC. J is TRBJ2-1 and V is TRBV5-6, with D uncertain. This CDR3 has 14 residues. Germline assignment: CDR1 SGHDT and CDR2 YYEEEE. The ends were cut back, 3 bases at V and 4 bases at J, with 11 bases in the middle. Using reference TRBV5-6 and TRBJ2-1 for the parts outside the CDR3, the full variable domain is DAGVTQSPTHLIKTRGQQVTLRCSPKSGHDTVSWYQQALGQGPQFIFQYYEEEERQRGNFPDRFSGHQFPNYSSELNVNALLLGDSALYLCASSSGLNYNEQFFGPGTRLTVL.